The 27 T cell receptor beta chains reported below all come from one sample, sequenced in a study of blood T cell repertoires in COVID-19. The table came from immunoSEQ multiplex PCR; TCRdb's copy has only in-frame clones and leaves some out. The sample lists about 230,000 clones, about 85% occurring once. The sequencing sample was made of peripheral blood. The receptors shown here come from a man aged 40-55 years with acute or convalescent COVID-19.

This chain connects TRBV4-1 to TRBJ2-5, with 11 nucleotides matching TRBD2. The CDR3 totals 16 residues. Looked up from germline, CDR1 is MGHRA and CDR2 is YSYEKL. Losses at the gene ends were 3 bases for V and 1 base for J; bases not matched to a gene: 4. The chain's CDR3 is CASSHISGGVQETQYF. The CDR3 DNA reads TGCGCCAGCAGCCATATTAGCGGGGGGGTCCAAGAGACCCAGTACTTC.

This chain joins TRBV10-3 and TRBJ2-3; a possible D gene is TRBD2 (7 bases). The CDR3 runs 14 residues. V lost 10 bases and J lost 7, with 21 bases in between. Germline V gene data show CDR1 as ENHRY and CDR2 as SYGVKD. The CDR3 DNA follows: TGTGCCACAGGTGGTGGGGGGGCCCGCCATACGCAGTATTTT. Its translation: CATGGGGARHTQYF.

J is TRBJ2-1 and V is TRBV2, with 13 bases aligning to TRBD2. Germline V gene data show CDR1 as SNHLY and CDR2 as FYNNEI. The CDR3 contains 13 residues. The junction had 2 bases not matched to a gene; V was cut back by 6 bases and J by 9 bases. Here the CDR3 DNA reads TGTGCCAGCAGCGGACTAGCGGGGGCTGAGCAGTTCTTC. Translating it yields CASSGLAGAEQFF.

The rearrangement joins TRBV6-5 to TRBJ1-1; the D is unclear. The CDR3 has 13 amino acids. Germline V gene lookup returns CDR1 MNHEY and CDR2 SVGAGI. The V end was cut by 6 bases, the J end by 0 bases, with 8 bases between. The CDR3 coding sequence is TGTGCCAGCAGGCAACTGATGAACACTGAAGCTTTCTTT. It is translated as CASRQLMNTEAFF.

The chain couples TRBV7-2 to TRBJ1-6; D ambiguous. The CDR3 contains 14 residues. CDR1 SGHTA and CDR2 FQGNSA come from the germline V gene. V lost 1 base and J 6 bases, leaving 7 bases between the germline ends. The DNA of the CDR3 is TGTGCCAGCAGCTTAGGAAATAGTAATTCACCCCTCCACTTT. Amino acids: CASSLGNSNSPLHF.

The DNA for the CDR3 is TGTGCCAGCAGCTCCTCTAGCTCACGGGAGACCCAGTACTTC. Translation gives CASSSSSSRETQYF. The gene calls are TRBV7-8 and TRBJ2-5; possible D gene TRBD2, 5 bases. Trimming took 4 bases from V and 5 from J, leaving 14 bases between them. Germline CDR1 is SGHVS and CDR2 is FQNEAQ. The CDR3 is 14 amino acids.

The chain has TRBV5-5 and TRBJ1-4; a weak D match, TRBD1 (6 bases). Germline CDR1 reads SGHKS; CDR2 reads YYEKEE (reference sequence). The V end was cut by 4 bases, the J end by 7 bases, with 17 bases between. The CDR3 totals 15 residues. The CDR3 protein is CASSPRGGEIEKLFF. CDR3 sequence (DNA): TGTGCCAGCAGCCCGCGAGGGGGAGAGATTGAAAAACTGTTTTTT.

This CDR3 is CASKLSQGTDYGYTF. DNA of the CDR3: TGTGCCAGCAAACTTTCGCAGGGGACGGACTATGGCTACACCTTC. The chain links TRBV6-5 to TRBJ1-2; D might be TRBD1 (6 bases). Per germline, CDR1 MNHEY and CDR2 SVGAGI. This CDR3 is built from 15 residues. V lost 7 bases, J lost 3 bases, and 18 bases lay in between.

The V gene is TRBV9, the J gene TRBJ1-2; TRBD1 matches 11 bases. Unmatched junction bases numbered 4, after V lost 4 bases and J lost 2 bases. CDR3 length: 15 residues. Germline CDR1 reads SGDLS; CDR2 reads YYNGEE. The DNA for the CDR3 is TGTGCCAGCAGCCCCAGGACAGGGGGCAACTATGGCTACACCTTC. This sequence encodes CASSPRTGGNYGYTF.

V gene TRBV7-8 combines with J gene TRBJ2-7; D may be TRBD1 (6 bases). CDR1 and CDR2 (germline): SGHVS, FQNEAQ. CDR3 length: 14 residues. The V gene lost 1 base and the J gene lost 6 bases, with 13 bases spanning the gap. The CDR3 reads CASSLEAGVGEQYF. CDR3 nucleotide sequence: TGTGCCAGCAGCTTAGAGGCAGGGGTGGGCGAGCAGTACTTC.

This sequence joins TRBV7-2 and TRBJ2-2; D ambiguous. This CDR3 is 12 amino acids long. Germline V gene sequence: CDR1 SGHTA, CDR2 FQGNSA. Trimming took off 5 bases at V and 2 bases at J, with 3 bases between the two ends. The CDR3 sequence is CASSLNTGELFF. The CDR3, as DNA: TGTGCCAGCAGCCTCAACACCGGGGAGCTGTTTTTT. Using reference TRBV7-2 and TRBJ2-2 for the parts outside the CDR3, the full variable domain is GAGVSQSPSNKVTEKGKDVELRCDPISGHTALYWYRQSLGQGLEFLIYFQGNSAPDKSGLPSDRFSAERTGGSVSTLTIQRTQQEDSAVYLCASSLNTGELFFGEGSRLTVL.

The CDR3 loop is CASSGQGKPVNEQFF. CDR3 nucleotides: TGTGCCAGCAGCGGACAGGGGAAACCGGTTAATGAGCAGTTCTTC. This chain uses TRBV27 with TRBJ2-1; 9 bases map to TRBD1. V lost 6 bases and J lost 7; bases outside the gene matches: 10. From germline, CDR1 is MNHEY and CDR2 SMNVEV (reference sequence). The CDR3 has 15 residues.

The V and J genes are TRBV3-1 (or the pseudogene TRBV3-2) and TRBJ1-1; possibly TRBD1 for D (5 bases). This CDR3 is 14 amino acids long. Germline V gene sequence: CDR1 LGHDT, CDR2 YNNKEL (reference sequence). Trimming took off 6 bases at V and 2 bases at J, with 13 bases between the two ends. The CDR3 DNA follows: TGTGCCAGCAGACTGACAGCGATTAACACTGAAGCTTTCTTT. Translating it yields CASRLTAINTEAFF.

The CDR3 nucleotides read TGTGCCAGCAGCGTAGGTTCCAGGATTAATAATTCACCCCTCCACTTT. This codes for CASSVGSRINNSPLHF. The chain combines TRBV9 with TRBJ1-6; D unclear. V was pared by 0 bases and J by 5 bases, with 12 bases between. Germline lookup yields CDR1 SGDLS and CDR2 YYNGEE. The CDR3 consists of 16 residues.

Only a few counts were recorded for this clone. The chain is built from TRBV3-1 (or the pseudogene TRBV3-2) and TRBJ1-2, with D maybe TRBD1 (6 bases). Germline loops: CDR1 LGHDT, CDR2 YNNKEL (reference sequence). The ends were cut back, 1 base at V and 2 bases at J, with 14 bases in the middle. The CDR3 contains 16 residues. The CDR3 here is CASSQGLGGSNYGYTF. The CDR3 coding sequence is TGTGCCAGCAGCCAAGGGCTAGGGGGTAGCAACTATGGCTACACCTTC.

The chain joins TRBV4-1 to TRBJ2-2; 9 bases are shared with TRBD2. Germline V gene sequence: CDR1 MGHRA, CDR2 YSYEKL. The junction had 5 bases not matched to a gene; V was cut back by 4 bases and J by 5 bases. The length of the CDR3 is 15 residues. The CDR3 DNA sequence: TGCGCCAGCAGCCGAGGTAGCGGGGGAACCGGGGAGCTGTTTTTT. It translates to CASSRGSGGTGELFF.

The rearrangement links TRBV24-1 to TRBJ2-7, with D hard to call. V lost 10 bases to trimming and J lost 2 bases, with 17 bases between them. This CDR3 has 14 residues. The V gene's germline CDR1 is KGHDR and CDR2 SFDVKD. The CDR3 here is CATRNCRSTYEQYF. The CDR3 coding sequence is TGTGCCACGCGAAATTGCAGGTCGACCTACGAGCAGTACTTC.

This chain connects TRBV6-5 to TRBJ2-5; D gene ambiguous. Trimming removed 5 bases at V and 0 bases at J, with 4 bases between. CDR1 is MNHEY and CDR2 is SVGAGI in the germline V gene. This CDR3 has 12 amino acids. The CDR3 DNA reads as TGTGCCAGCAGTATCAACCAAGAGACCCAGTACTTC. It is translated as CASSINQETQYF.

V is TRBV10-3 and J is TRBJ1-4; D is perhaps TRBD1 (5 bases). From germline, CDR1 is ENHRY and CDR2 SYGVKD. CDR3 length: 14 residues. Trimming cost V 4 bases and J 7 bases, with 13 bases left between them. The CDR3 DNA sequence: TGTGCCATCAGTGCCCAGGGTTCGGGTGAAAAACTGTTTTTT. Its protein product is CAISAQGSGEKLFF.

This chain connects TRBV11-2 to TRBJ2-2, with D unresolved. CDR3 length: 13 residues. V dropped 0 bases and J dropped 5 bases, with 4 bases sitting between them. Germline CDR1 SGHAT, CDR2 FQNNGV. The CDR3 sequence: CASSLDATGELFF. In nucleotides, the CDR3 is TGTGCCAGCAGCTTAGACGCGACCGGGGAGCTGTTTTTT. Supplemented by reference TRBV11-2 and TRBJ2-2, the full variable domain reads EAGVAQSPRYKIIEKRQSVAFWCNPISGHATLYWYQQILGQGPKLLIQFQNNGVVDDSQLPKDRFSAERLKGVDSTLKIQPAKLEDSAVYLCASSLDATGELFFGEGSRLTVL.

This clone was seen just once. The chain uses TRBV3-1 (or the pseudogene TRBV3-2) and TRBJ1-2; 7 positions agree with TRBD1. V dropped 0 bases and J dropped 3; count of bases not matched to a gene: 4. Per the germline V gene, CDR1 is LGHDT and CDR2 is YNNKEL (reference sequence). CDR3 length: 15 residues. CDR3 in DNA: TGTGCCAGCAGCCAAGATAGCAGGGGGGACTATGGCTACACCTTC. Protein: CASSQDSRGDYGYTF.

The rearrangement joins TRBV5-8 to TRBJ1-4; TRBD1 matches 8 bases. The germline gives CDR1 SGHTS, CDR2 YDEGEE. The junction had 7 bases not matched to a gene; V was cut back by 0 bases and J by 3 bases. The CDR3 is 17 residues long. The CDR3 here is CASSLGDRPVSNEKLFF. In DNA form, the CDR3 reads TGTGCCAGCAGCTTGGGGGACAGGCCGGTCTCTAATGAAAAACTGTTTTTT.

J is TRBJ1-1 and V is TRBV29-1, with D hard to call. The germline V and J ends were trimmed by 0 bases and 6 bases, with 8 bases remaining between them. Germline lookup yields CDR1 SQVTM and CDR2 ANQGSEA. The CDR3 extends over 12 amino acids. The CDR3 region has the DNA TGCAGCGTTGAAGATTCAGAGGCTGAAGCTTTCTTT. Its protein is CSVEDSEAEAFF.

The chain couples TRBV3-1 (or the pseudogene TRBV3-2) to TRBJ1-2; 9 bases fit TRBD1. The CDR3 covers 15 residues. CDR1 is LGHDT and CDR2 is YNNKEL in the germline V gene (reference sequence). The trim removed 4 bases at V and 4 bases at J, leaving 7 bases unmatched. CDR3 nucleotide sequence: TGTGCCAGCAGCCGAGGAGACAGGGGGTCCTATGGCTACACCTTC. Its translation: CASSRGDRGSYGYTF.

V is TRBV3-1 (or the pseudogene TRBV3-2) and J is TRBJ2-3; 9 bases are shared with TRBD2. Trimming at V came to 4 bases and at J to 5 bases, leaving 7 bases not matched to a gene. CDR1 is LGHDT, CDR2 YNNKEL, per germline (reference sequence). The CDR3 has 15 residues. In DNA, the CDR3 is TGTGCCAGCAGCCTTTCTAGCGGGGCGGTAGATACGCAGTATTTT. Translating it yields CASSLSSGAVDTQYF.

V usage is TRBV7-8 and J usage is TRBJ2-3; TRBD1 matches at 10 bases. CDR1 is SGHVS and CDR2 is FQNEAQ in the germline V gene. The CDR3 loop spans 18 amino acids. V lost 4 bases, J lost 7 bases, and 17 bases stayed unmatched. CDR3 coding DNA: TGTGCCAGCAGCTCAAACAGGGTCCGGGACAGGGGTACGAATACGCAGTATTTT. Translated: CASSSNRVRDRGTNTQYF.

The J gene is TRBJ2-2, the V gene TRBV13; 8 positions agree with TRBD2. The CDR3 has 15 residues. CDR1 and CDR2 (germline): PRHDT, FYEKMQ (reference sequence). Germline trimming cut 5 bases from V and 1 base from J; bases unmatched to any gene: 3. DNA for the CDR3: TGTGCCAGCAGCCTACTAGCGGTGAACACCGGGGAGCTGTTTTTT. Protein product: CASSLLAVNTGELFF.